The 32 T cell receptor beta chains presented below share a single source sample, sequenced in a study of Graves' ophthalmopathy and Graves' hyperthyroidism. CDR3 regions of TCR beta were amplified from RNA transcripts. Amplification began with first-round RT-PCR using HTBI primers, then second-round multiplex PCR was performed. Via MiXCR, TCRdb re-called the multiplex PCR reads, giving one row per CDR3 protein. The repertoire has over a million distinct CDR3 sequences, about two fifths of them found once; the top ten carry roughly 11%. Material: peripheral blood or thyroid tissue (not recorded which). Receptors were obtained from an adult man with Graves' hyperthyroidism.

This clonotype has at least ten counts. The V and J genes are TRBV10-3 and TRBJ2-7; the match to TRBD2 covers 7 bases. The V gene's germline CDR1 is ENHRY and CDR2 SYGVKD. There are 16 residues in the CDR3. V shed 6 bases and J 2 bases; nucleotides not matched to a gene: 13. CDR3 sequence: CAISLELAELPYEQYF. The CDR3 nucleotides read TGTGCCATCAGCCTCGAGCTAGCGGAACTCCCCTACGAGCAGTACTTC.

This clonotype was counted only a few times. The chain uses TRBV12-3 or TRBV12-4 and TRBJ2-7; D unresolved. Trimming removed 2 bases at V and 2 bases at J, with 10 bases between. CDR3 size: 14 residues. The CDR3 spells CASSLPFPPYEQYF. CDR3 coding DNA: TGTGCCAGCAGTTTACCCTTCCCCCCCTACGAGCAGTACTTC.

This chain joins TRBV29-1 and TRBJ1-2; D unclear. In germline, CDR1 is SQVTM, CDR2 ANQGSEA. The length of the CDR3 is 14 residues. Trimming stripped 7 bases from V and 2 bases from J, with 17 bases between. CDR3 coding DNA: TGCAGCGCTGGGGAAAAGGGTAGAAACTATGGCTACACCTTC. Translated, it gives CSAGEKGRNYGYTF.

This clonotype was observed many times. The V gene is TRBV5-8, the J gene TRBJ2-5; maybe TRBD2 (5 bases). Trimming left V 4 bases short and J 5 bases short, with 15 bases between. CDR1 and CDR2 from the germline V gene are SGHTS and YDEGEE. This CDR3 region has 14 residues. CDR3 bases: TGTGCCAGCAGCGTATCGGGGAACGTGGAGACCCAGTACTTC. This encodes CASSVSGNVETQYF.

A word on this clonotype: This may arise from a read error, as a much more abundant clone is one base away. V usage is TRBV12-3 or TRBV12-4 and J usage is TRBJ1-2; D is possibly TRBD1 (6 bases). The CDR3 runs to 13 residues. The V gene lost 5 bases and the J gene lost 7 bases, with 14 bases spanning the gap. The CDR3 loop is CASSVGGQGGYTF. CDR3 DNA sequence: TGTGCCAGCAGTGTGGGGGGCCAAGGTGGCTACACCTTC.

This clonotype was found a few times. The chain uses TRBV25-1 and TRBJ2-7; D is unclear. CDR1 and CDR2 from the germline V gene are MGHDK and SYGVNS. V was trimmed by 5 bases and J by 3 bases, leaving 8 bases between them. The CDR3 is made up of 12 amino acids. The CDR3 loop is CASSRINYEQYF. In nucleotides, the CDR3 is TGTGCCAGCAGTCGAATAAACTACGAGCAGTACTTC.

The chain joins TRBV7-8 to TRBJ1-1, with 12 nucleotides matching TRBD1. Germline-derived CDR1 and CDR2 are SGHVS and FQNEAQ. V was pared by 5 bases and J by 5 bases, with 6 bases of the junction left unmatched. This CDR3 is built from 15 residues. CDR3 DNA sequence: TGTGCCAGCAGCCCGGGACAGGGGGCTTGGACTGAAGCTTTCTTT. Residues: CASSPGQGAWTEAFF.

The CDR3 protein is CASRLGQGPGRYGYTF. The CDR3 DNA reads as TGTGCCAGCAGACTCGGACAGGGGCCAGGCCGGTATGGCTACACCTTC. V is TRBV6-5 and J is TRBJ1-2; the match to TRBD1 covers 9 bases. Germline assignment: CDR1 MNHEY and CDR2 SVGAGI. This CDR3 has 16 amino acids. V was clipped by 6 bases and J by 5 bases; unmatched bases: 13.

The genes are TRBV7-2 and TRBJ2-2, with TRBD2 matching over 9 bases. The V segment lost 5 bases and the J segment 6 bases; nucleotides outside the gene matches: 13. The germline CDR1 and CDR2 sequences are SGHTA and FQGNSA. The CDR3 covers 17 residues. The CDR3 DNA reads TGTGCCAGCAGCCCGGGGGGTCTAGCGGGATGGTCCGGGGAGCTGTTTTTT. As protein: CASSPGGLAGWSGELFF. Looking up the rest from reference TRBV7-2 and TRBJ2-2 gives the full variable domain: GAGVSQSPSNKVTEKGKDVELRCDPISGHTALYWYRQSLGQGLEFLIYFQGNSAPDKSGLPSDRFSAERTGGSVSTLTIQRTQQEDSAVYLCASSPGGLAGWSGELFFGEGSRLTVL.

The rearrangement uses TRBV20-1 and TRBJ2-3, with 9 bases aligning to TRBD2. Germline V lookup: CDR1 DFQATT, CDR2 SNEGSKA (reference sequence). J was trimmed by 1 base and V by 3 bases; bases with no gene match: 5. This CDR3 has 15 residues. The CDR3 region is CSARVGGRGTDTQYF. As DNA, the CDR3 is TGCAGTGCTAGGGTAGGCGGGAGGGGCACAGATACGCAGTATTTT.

This clonotype was seen at least ten times. The chain has TRBV10-3 and TRBJ1-1; 7 nucleotides agree with TRBD1. CDR3 length: 15 amino acids. Germline CDR1 reads ENHRY; CDR2 reads SYGVKD. V shed 1 base, J shed 1 base, and the junction held 3 bases outside the gene matches. CDR3: CAISEYGDRNTEAFF. The CDR3 nucleotides are TGTGCCATCAGTGAGTATGGGGACAGGAACACTGAAGCTTTCTTT.

This clonotype showed up many times. This chain links TRBV4-1 with TRBJ2-5; no firm D call. The V gene's germline CDR1 is MGHRA and CDR2 YSYEKL. V lost 0 bases to trimming and J lost 5 bases, with 13 bases between them. The CDR3 length is 15 residues. The CDR3 bases are TGCGCCAGCAGCCAAGATTCCTCAGGAGCGGAGACCCAGTACTTC. It yields the protein CASSQDSSGAETQYF.

The table lists this clonotype with a few counts. The rearrangement links TRBV5-8 to TRBJ1-3, with TRBD1 matching 7 bases. The germline CDR1 and CDR2 sequences are SGHTS and YDEGEE. Germline trimming cut 1 base from V and 2 bases from J; bases unmatched to any gene: 3. The CDR3 spans 15 residues. The CDR3 DNA reads as TGTGCCAGCAGCTTGTCCAGGGGGACTGGAAACACCATATATTTT. Amino acids: CASSLSRGTGNTIYF.

This clonotype was found a few times. The chain recombines TRBV6-5 with TRBJ2-5; D is unclear. V lost 7 bases and J lost 0, with 15 bases in between. Germline CDR1 and CDR2: MNHEY and SVGAGI. The CDR3 consists of 15 residues. The CDR3 DNA reads as TGTGCCAGCACCCTAAACGGACGGAACCAAGAGACCCAGTACTTC. It encodes CASTLNGRNQETQYF.

On this clonotype itself: A read error may be the cause here, since a much bigger clone is one base away. This CDR3 is CGARDQRGGRLETQYF. In DNA, the CDR3 is TGCGGTGCTAGAGATCAGCGGGGGGGCCGGTTAGAGACCCAGTACTTC. This rearrangement joins TRBV20-1 to TRBJ2-5, with 10 bases that match TRBD2. From germline, CDR1 is DFQATT and CDR2 SNEGSKA (reference sequence). There are 16 residues in the CDR3.

V and J are TRBV7-2 and TRBJ2-7, with 8 bases identical to TRBD2. V lost 6 bases to trimming and J lost 3 bases; unmatched junction nucleotides: 7. The CDR3 is 14 residues long. Looked up from germline, CDR1 is SGHTA and CDR2 is FQGNSA. As DNA, the CDR3 is TGTGCCAGCAGGCAAGGGACTAGAGGCTACGAGCAGTACTTC. It specifies CASRQGTRGYEQYF.

The rearrangement joins TRBV20-1 to TRBJ1-2; D might be TRBD1 (5 bases). This CDR3 contains 14 residues. Deletions cut 4 bases from V and 0 bases from J, with 12 bases between. Germline V CDR1 and CDR2: DFQATT, SNEGSKA (reference sequence). CDR3 coding DNA: TGCAGTGCTAACCGGGACGGAGCTAACTATGGCTACACCTTC. Translating it yields CSANRDGANYGYTF.

This clonotype has more than one count but fewer than ten. This chain links TRBV7-9 with TRBJ1-2; no clear D gene. The germline V and J ends were trimmed by 7 bases and 3 bases, with 12 bases remaining between them. The CDR3 loop spans 13 amino acids. Germline values: CDR1 SEHNR, CDR2 FQNEAQ (reference sequence). DNA of the CDR3: TGTGCCAGCACCGGAGGGCCCTACTATGGCTACACCTTC. It translates to CASTGGPYYGYTF.

The V gene is TRBV2, the J gene TRBJ2-7; D is perhaps TRBD1 or TRBD2 (5 bases each). V lost 2 bases to trimming and J lost 0 bases, with 11 bases between them. Germline V gene data show CDR1 as SNHLY and CDR2 as FYNNEI. The CDR3 has 15 residues. CDR3 coding DNA: TGTGCCAGCAGTGAACCGAGGGGATTCTCCTACGAGCAGTACTTC. Its translation: CASSEPRGFSYEQYF.

This clonotype appeared many times. This chain links TRBV4-2 with TRBJ1-1; no definite D call. V was shortened by 0 bases and J by 5 bases, with 7 bases between the two germline ends. The CDR3 is 13 amino acids. CDR1 LGHNA and CDR2 YNFKEQ come from the germline V gene. The CDR3 spells CASSQDTSTEAFF. The CDR3 DNA reads TGTGCCAGCAGCCAAGATACGAGTACTGAAGCTTTCTTT.

This clonotype was recorded a few times. A much larger clone lies one base from this, so it may be a read error. The genes are TRBV29-1 and TRBJ2-7; maybe TRBD1 (7 bases). CDR1 SQVTM and CDR2 ANQGSEA come from the germline V gene. V lost 4 bases to trimming and J lost 5 bases, with 12 bases between them. This CDR3 has 12 residues. The CDR3 bases are TGCAGCGTTGTGGCCAGGGGGGACGAGCAGTACTTC. It codes for CSVVARGDEQYF.

At least ten counts were recorded for this clonotype. The rearrangement uses TRBV15 and TRBJ2-5; no definite D call. The CDR3 covers 12 residues. Germline CDR1 LNHNV, CDR2 YYDKDF (reference sequence). The germline V and J ends were trimmed by 8 bases and 4 bases, with 11 bases remaining between them. The CDR3 is CATANRGETQYF. In DNA, the CDR3 is TGTGCCACCGCAAATCGAGGAGAGACCCAGTACTTC.

There are a few counts of this clonotype. The J gene is TRBJ1-4, the V gene TRBV7-9, with a tentative D call TRBD1 (5 bases). Germline CDR1 and CDR2: SEHNR and FQNEAQ (reference sequence). The CDR3 runs to 15 residues. The V gene lost 5 bases and the J gene lost 6 bases, with 16 bases spanning the gap. CDR3 protein: CASSLKGPRDEKLFF. CDR3 in DNA: TGTGCCAGCAGCCTTAAGGGACCTCGGGATGAAAAACTGTTTTTT. Full variable domain (rest looked up from reference TRBV7-9 and TRBJ1-4): DTGVSQNPRHKITKRGQNVTFRCDPISEHNRLYWYRQTLGQGPEFLTYFQNEAQLEKSRLLSDRFSAERPKGSFSTLEIQRTEQGDSAMYLCASSLKGPRDEKLFFGSGTQLSVL.

V usage is TRBV6-2 or TRBV6-3 and J usage is TRBJ2-7; possibly TRBD1 for D (5 bases). Trimming removed 5 bases from V and 5 bases from J, with 10 bases in between. This CDR3 has 12 residues. Germline V gives CDR1 MNHEY, CDR2 SVGEGT. CDR3 DNA sequence: TGTGCCAGCAGTATTCAGGGAAACGAGCAGTACTTC. Translation: CASSIQGNEQYF.

At least ten counts were recorded for this clonotype. This chain links TRBV10-3 with TRBJ2-6, with 7 bases identical to TRBD1. The J segment lost 2 bases and the V segment lost 10 bases, leaving 8 bases of the junction unmatched. The CDR3 is made up of 15 amino acids. Germline CDR1 ENHRY, CDR2 SYGVKD. The CDR3 spells CANAETGTGANVLTF. The CDR3 region has the DNA TGTGCCAACGCTGAGACAGGGACTGGGGCCAACGTCCTGACTTTC.

The chain uses TRBV11-2 and TRBJ2-7; 9 bases map to TRBD1. Germline V lookup: CDR1 SGHAT, CDR2 FQNNGV. The CDR3 extends over 14 amino acids. Trimming at V came to 5 bases and at J to 9 bases, leaving 11 bases not matched to a gene. The CDR3 bases are TGTGCCAGCAGCCCAGGACAGGGGACCAACGGGCAGTACTTC. This gives the protein CASSPGQGTNGQYF.

At least ten counts were recorded for this clonotype. The rearrangement uses TRBV6-2 or TRBV6-3 and TRBJ2-5; perhaps TRBD1 as D (5 bases). Between the trimmed V and J ends, which lost 5 bases and 7 bases, there was a span of 17 bases. This CDR3 contains 14 residues. Germline V gene lookup returns CDR1 MNHEY and CDR2 SVGEGT. CDR3 residues: CASSDSPEPGTQYF. CDR3 coding DNA: TGTGCCAGCAGTGACAGCCCCGAACCAGGGACCCAGTACTTC.

This clonotype appeared many times. V usage is TRBV11-2 and J usage is TRBJ2-7; possible D gene TRBD2, 7 bases. CDR1 and CDR2 from the germline V gene are SGHAT and FQNNGV. The CDR3 has 12 amino acids. V gave up 6 bases and J gave up 9 bases, with 15 bases separating them. Here the CDR3 DNA reads TGTGCCAGCAGTCCTCCGGGGGGCAGGCAGTACTTC. Protein: CASSPPGGRQYF.

The V call is TRBV7-9, the J call TRBJ2-7; D is perhaps TRBD2 (5 bases). The DNA end favors TRBJ2-1, so the J call may be wrong. Germline lookup yields CDR1 SEHNR and CDR2 FQNEAQ (reference sequence). The CDR3 has 13 amino acids. CDR3 region: CASRVTSSDEQFF. CDR3 DNA: TGTGCCAGCAGGGTTACTAGTTCGGATGAGCAGTTCTTC.

This chain uses TRBV20-1 with TRBJ1-2, with TRBD1 matching over 8 bases. The CDR3 contains 16 residues. Germline CDR1 and CDR2: DFQATT and SNEGSKA (reference sequence). Unmatched junction bases numbered 13, after V lost 3 bases and J lost 4 bases. The CDR3 is CSASRRDRQLRYGYTF. CDR3 nucleotide sequence: TGCAGTGCTAGTAGAAGGGACAGGCAGTTACGCTATGGCTACACCTTC.

The chain carries TRBV25-1 and TRBJ1-2, with a weak D call TRBD1 (5 bases). The V gene's germline CDR1 is MGHDK and CDR2 SYGVNS. Trimming removed 8 bases at V and 7 bases at J, with 14 bases between. The CDR3 extends over 12 amino acids. CDR3 in DNA: TGTGCCAGCTTAGGGACGTTTCCTGGCTACACCTTC. It translates to CASLGTFPGYTF.

The chain recombines TRBV10-3 with TRBJ2-2; D perhaps matches TRBD1 (6 bases). The CDR3 loop spans 14 amino acids. Germline V gene lookup returns CDR1 ENHRY and CDR2 SYGVKD. The V end was cut by 6 bases, the J end by 2 bases, with 10 bases between. CDR3 nucleotides: TGTGCCATCAGGGCAGGGGACAACACCGGGGAGCTGTTTTTT. Its protein product is CAIRAGDNTGELFF.